These 8 T cell receptor beta chains originate from one sample sequenced in a study of cytomegalovirus exposure and HLA in healthy donors. PCR primers comprised 60 Vbeta and 13 Jbeta primers. Some clones are missing from TCRdb's copy, which holds only in-frame ones; the method was immunoSEQ multiplex PCR. The table records 65,000 to 95,000 clones, roughly 80% of them present only once. The sample comprised PBMCs. The receptors shown here come from a middle-aged man in good health and CMV-seronegative.

The V and J genes are TRBV6-1 and TRBJ2-2; TRBD1 matches 9 bases. Germline CDR1 and CDR2: MNHNS and SASEGT. This CDR3 contains 17 residues. V lost 4 bases to trimming and J lost 4 bases; unmatched junction nucleotides: 10. The CDR3: CASSAMRTGAGTGELFF. In nucleotides, the CDR3 is TGTGCCAGCAGTGCCATGCGGACAGGGGCGGGCACCGGGGAGCTGTTTTTT.

The chain joins TRBV25-1 to TRBJ1-2, with 7 positions matching TRBD1. The CDR3 is 13 amino acids. Germline V CDR1 and CDR2: MGHDK, SYGVNS. V shed 6 bases, J shed 6 bases, and the junction held 7 bases outside the gene matches. The DNA of the CDR3 is TGTGCCAGCAGCCAGACAGGGTCTCATGGCTACACCTTC. Its protein product is CASSQTGSHGYTF.

The chain carries TRBV5-1 and TRBJ2-3, with 9 bases fitting TRBD2. V was pared by 4 bases and J by 0 bases, with 6 bases of the junction left unmatched. From germline, CDR1 is SGHRS and CDR2 YFSETQ. The CDR3 consists of 16 residues. CDR3 sequence: CASSGGLARSTDTQYF. As DNA, the CDR3 is TGCGCCAGCAGCGGGGGACTAGCCCGGAGCACAGATACGCAGTATTTT.

The chain uses TRBV2 and TRBJ1-6, with D perhaps TRBD1 (6 bases). The CDR3 loop spans 13 amino acids. V lost 3 bases to trimming and J lost 7 bases, with 7 bases between them. Germline CDR1 reads SNHLY; CDR2 reads FYNNEI. In DNA form, the CDR3 reads TGTGCCAGCAGTGAGCAGGGGAATTCACCCCTCCACTTT. Its translation: CASSEQGNSPLHF.

The count of this clone is one. The chain recombines TRBV6-5 with TRBJ2-4; 9 nucleotides line up with TRBD1. Germline CDR1 and CDR2: MNHEY and SVGAGI. This CDR3 spans 16 amino acids. V shed 4 bases, J shed 1 base, and the junction held 5 bases outside the gene matches. In DNA form, the CDR3 reads TGTGCCAGCAGTTTAACAGGGGGCATGGCCAAAAACATTCAGTACTTC. Protein sequence: CASSLTGGMAKNIQYF.

The chain carries TRBV11-3 and TRBJ2-5; D perhaps matches TRBD1 (5 bases). Per the germline V gene, CDR1 is SGHNT and CDR2 is YENEEA. The CDR3 has 14 residues. Trimming removed 5 bases from V and 4 bases from J, with 14 bases in between. The DNA of the CDR3 is TGTGCCAGCAGCCATCGCAGGGTCGGAGAGACCCAGTACTTC. Translated: CASSHRRVGETQYF.

This chain joins TRBV5-6 and TRBJ1-1, with 8 bases that match TRBD1. The CDR3 length is 14 residues. The V segment lost 3 bases and the J segment 5 bases; nucleotides outside the gene matches: 6. Germline-derived CDR1 and CDR2 are SGHDT and YYEEEE. Here the CDR3 reads CASSWKDRETEAFF. The CDR3 DNA reads TGTGCCAGCAGCTGGAAGGACAGGGAAACTGAAGCTTTCTTT.

This clone was detected only once. The V and J genes are TRBV7-2 and TRBJ2-3; a weak D match, TRBD1 (6 bases). Germline CDR1 and CDR2: SGHTA and FQGNSA. Trimming stripped 6 bases from V and 4 bases from J, with 23 bases between. The CDR3 covers 17 residues. The CDR3 reads CASSPNRASRVSDTQYF. The CDR3, as DNA: TGTGCCAGCAGTCCCAACAGGGCTTCCCGGGTTTCAGATACGCAGTATTTT. The whole variable domain, filled in from reference TRBV7-2 and TRBJ2-3, reads GAGVSQSPSNKVTEKGKDVELRCDPISGHTALYWYRQSLGQGLEFLIYFQGNSAPDKSGLPSDRFSAERTGGSVSTLTIQRTQQEDSAVYLCASSPNRASRVSDTQYFGPGTRLTVL.